This T cell receptor (beta chain) derives from a study of T cell changes during pregnancy in multiple sclerosis. CDR1 and CDR2 from the germline V gene are LNHDA and SQIVND (reference sequence). The CDR3 has 17 residues. Trimming took 5 bases from V and 6 from J; bases not matched to a gene: 17. TCRdb keeps only in-frame clones here, not all; method: immunoSEQ multiplex PCR. The data contain around 110,000 clones, 92% of them seen just once; the ten biggest clones take up just under 0.8%. This chain links TRBV19 with TRBJ2-3, with 7 bases matching TRBD1. The sample in question was peripheral blood, obtained in the third trimester of pregnancy. The sequence was obtained from a female donor in good health, enrolled as a control in a pregnancy study. In DNA, the CDR3 is TGTGCCAGTAGTGCCCGGACAGGTTCGCGTAGATTGGATACGCAGTATTTT. Its translation: CASSARTGSRRLDTQYF.